The rows below give T cell receptor beta chains drawn from one sample of a study of CD8+ T cells in alopecia areata. Repertoires were generated with immunoSEQ multiplex PCR, while TCRdb's copy carries only in-frame clones and drops some. The sample yields over 150,000 clones, roughly 61% seen once. Sequenced here: CD8+ T cells sorted from blood, sampled at week 24, from a patient treated with tofacitinib. Receptor source: a human donor with alopecia areata. CDR3s include the opening cysteine and the closing phenylalanine or tryptophan. A D gene is named only where the DNA matches it firmly. Expanded clones get a size class; other rows say once, few or many, or leave the size out.

V gene,J gene,D gene,clone size,CDR3 DNA,CDR3 protein
TRBV4-1,TRBJ1-4,TRBD1,once,TGCGCCAGCAGCAACAGGGGTTCGACTAATGAAAAACTGTTTTTT,CASSNRGSTNEKLFF
TRBV12-5,TRBJ2-7,-,-,TGTGCTAGTGGCCCCGGGACCCTCGCCTACGAGCAGTACTTC,CASGPGTLAYEQYF
TRBV19,TRBJ2-7,-,-,TGTGCCAGTAGCCCGAGGGGGATCTCCTACGAGCAGTACTTC,CASSPRGISYEQYF
TRBV23-1,TRBJ1-3,TRBD1,once,TGCGCCAGCAGTCCTTTGAGACAGGGCCCTTTCTCTGGAAACACCATATATTTT,CASSPLRQGPFSGNTIYF
TRBV29-1,TRBJ2-6,-,-,TGCAGCGTCGGGCCCTCTGGGGCCAACGTCCTGACTTTC,CSVGPSGANVLTF
TRBV10-2,TRBJ1-5,TRBD1,-,TGCGCCAGCAGTGAGTCGACAGGGGAGCGGAGCAATCAGCCCCAGCATTTT,CASSESTGERSNQPQHF
TRBV9,TRBJ1-2,TRBD1,-,TGTGCCAGCAGCGCTACCAGGGGGCGAAGTGGCTATGGCTACACCTTC,CASSATRGRSGYGYTF
TRBV2,TRBJ2-7,TRBD1,few,TGTGCCAGCAGTGGAAGCCGGGACAGGGGGGCCTACGAGCAGTACTTC,CASSGSRDRGAYEQYF
TRBV5-1,TRBJ1-1,TRBD1,-,TGCGCCAGCACCGACAGGGACACTGAAGCTTTCTTT,CASTDRDTEAFF
TRBV30,TRBJ1-1,TRBD1,-,TGTGCCTGGAGTCACAGGGGCACTGAAGCTTTCTTT,CAWSHRGTEAFF
TRBV4-1,TRBJ2-1,-,-,TGCGCCAGCAGCCAAGTAGTGTCAGGCAATGAGCAGTTCTTC,CASSQVVSGNEQFF
TRBV29-1,TRBJ2-4,-,few,TGCAGCGTTTCTGGGGCCAAAAACATTCAGTACTTC,CSVSGAKNIQYF
TRBV30,TRBJ1-3,-,-,TGTGCCTGGAGTGCAACCTCTGGAAACACCATATATTTT,CAWSATSGNTIYF
TRBV4-1,TRBJ1-6,-,-,TGCGCCAGCAGCCCGTTGGGACTCTATAATTCACCCCTCCACTTT,CASSPLGLYNSPLHF
TRBV2,TRBJ1-6,-,-,TGTGCCAGCAGTGACGTCCTGGGAGGGAATAATTCACCCCTCCACTTT,CASSDVLGGNNSPLHF
TRBV6-5,TRBJ2-7,-,-,TGTGCCAGCGGGTCCTACGAGCAGTACTTC,CASGSYEQYF
TRBV7-9,TRBJ2-5,-,-,TGTGCCAGCAGGCCAGGGATACAAGAGACCCAGTACTTC,CASRPGIQETQYF
TRBV7-9,TRBJ1-5,TRBD1,-,TGTGCCAGCAGCTCCACAGGGGGAAATCAGCCCCAGCATTTT,CASSSTGGNQPQHF